The present TCR beta chain was sequenced within a study of control samples from healthy donors and cancer patients. Per the germline V gene, CDR1 is SGHRS and CDR2 is YFSETQ. CDR3 length: 19 amino acids. Trimming cost V 1 base and J 5 bases; bases outside gene matches: 14. Using immunoSEQ multiplex PCR, the repertoire was profiled, and TCRdb retains in-frame clones only, with some absent. The sample records around 200,000 clones, 90% to 95% being singletons. The sequencing sample was made of blood. The clonotype was recovered from a woman aged 30 to 39 in good health. The V call is TRBV5-1, the J call TRBJ2-7; 14 bases are shared with TRBD2. The CDR3 protein is CASSLWPGTSGSVGNEQYF. Here the CDR3 DNA reads TGCGCCAGCAGCTTGTGGCCCGGGACTAGCGGGAGTGTAGGGAACGAGCAGTACTTC.